A selection of T cell receptor beta chains follows, all from one sample in a study of T cell responses to AZD1222 COVID-19 vaccine. The method was immunoSEQ multiplex PCR; TCRdb's version includes in-frame clones alone and lacks a portion of them. This sample carries 150,000 to 200,000 clones, around 90% of them seen once, and the ten largest clones take approximately 4%. The input for sequencing was peripheral blood, taken 28 days after the second dose of the MenACWY control vaccine. Receptors were obtained from an adult who received the MenACWY meningococcal vaccine as a control. Both conserved end residues are part of each CDR3. D genes are given only for firm matches. Clone size is shown for a subset of rows, as once, few, many or a class of expanded clone.

TRBJ1-4	NA	TRBV27	NA	TGTGCCAGCAGCCCGAGGATGGCAACTAATGAAAAACTGTTTTTT	CASSPRMATNEKLFF
TRBJ2-3	NA	TRBV29-1	NA	TGCAGCTTAAGGAGGGAAGATACGCAGTATTTT	CSLRREDTQYF
TRBJ1-1	TRBD1	TRBV4-1	NA	TGCGCCAGCAGCCAAGGGAGGGGGCAGGACAGGGGAACTTTCTTT	CASSQGRGQDRGTFF
TRBJ1-1	NA	TRBV7-9	NA	TGTGCCAGCAGTCCCGGACATTACACTGAAGCTTTCTTT	CASSPGHYTEAFF
TRBJ2-1	NA	TRBV11-3	once	TGTGCCAGCAGCTCTATTATAGAGGGGGGTGAGCAGTTCTTC	CASSSIIEGGEQFF
TRBJ2-1	TRBD1	TRBV11-3	NA	TGTGCCAGCAGTTATACGACGGGGACAGGGACCTACAATGAGCAGTTCTTC	CASSYTTGTGTYNEQFF
TRBJ2-7	NA	TRBV5-4	NA	TGTGCCAGCAGCGGCTCCGGGACTGGGAGCTCCTACGAGCAGTACTTC	CASSGSGTGSSYEQYF
TRBJ2-7	NA	TRBV6-2/TRBV6-3	once	TGTGCCAGCAGTTACTCGGGGGGGCGCGTCTACGAGCAGTACTTC	CASSYSGGRVYEQYF
TRBJ2-5	NA	TRBV5-1	NA	TGCGCCAGCAGCTTCAGGGATCAAGAGACCCAGTACTTC	CASSFRDQETQYF
TRBJ2-5	TRBD2	TRBV7-8	NA	TGTGCCAGCAGCTCACTAGCGGGAGGGCCGTGGGAGACCCAGTACTTC	CASSSLAGGPWETQYF
TRBJ2-2	TRBD1	TRBV7-2	NA	TGTGCCAGCAGTGTACAGGGGACCGGGGAGCTGTTTTTT	CASSVQGTGELFF